This TCR beta chain comes out of a study of blood T cell repertoires in COVID-19. Study context: Whether acute or convalescent, the COVID-19 samples came from the United States, Italy and Spain. PBMCs, B-cell-depleted T cells, or T cells provided the cDNA or gDNA that made up the material.

Authors' methods: Reference gene primer amplification yielded estimated nucleated cell counts. Libraries were prepared by immunoSEQ multiplex PCR; TCRdb keeps only in-frame clonotypes and omits some of them. That table supplies the V and J calls and clone size; D and trimming were determined from the DNA. The sample yields about 100,000 clones, around 90% seen once. Sequences were obtained from peripheral blood. The TCR sequence derives from a human donor in a cohort sampled during active COVID-19.

CDR3 sequence (DNA): TGTGCCAGTAGTATGAGAGGTAGCGGGAGGCCATACAATGAGCAGTTCTTC. Translation: CASSMRGSGRPYNEQFF. The chain uses TRBV19 and TRBJ2-1, with 10 bases matching TRBD2. The CDR3 length is 17 residues. V was pared by 3 bases and J by 4 bases, with 9 bases of the junction left unmatched. Germline lookup yields CDR1 LNHDA and CDR2 SQIVND (reference sequence).